This T cell receptor (beta chain) derives from a study of T cells expressing NK-cell markers. In the study overall: Repertoires of TCR beta were obtained from T cells sorted as CD3+CD56+NKG2C+, CD3+CD56+NKG2C- and CD3+CD56-NKG2C+. Sequenced donors, eight in total, included seven who were HCMV-seropositive and one who was seronegative. The study's findings and limits: The same clonotypes also predominated in the CD3+CD56-NKG2C+ fraction of a few donors.

CDR1 is SGHTA and CDR2 is FQGTGA in the germline V gene. The CDR3 is 15 amino acids. TCRdb reprocessed the 5' RACE reads; each CDR3 protein has one entry and no DNA is given. The table lists a few hundred thousand distinct CDR3 sequences. Regarding this clonotype: Its antigen is unidentified.

This rearrangement joins TRBV7-3 to TRBJ2-1. This TCR came from a man aged 18-70 years in good health. Specimen: blood T cells: a sorted CD56 or NKG2C T cell subset, CD4+ or CD8+ T cells, or bulk PBMC T cells (not recorded which). The CDR3 region is CASSRGQSYYNEQFF.